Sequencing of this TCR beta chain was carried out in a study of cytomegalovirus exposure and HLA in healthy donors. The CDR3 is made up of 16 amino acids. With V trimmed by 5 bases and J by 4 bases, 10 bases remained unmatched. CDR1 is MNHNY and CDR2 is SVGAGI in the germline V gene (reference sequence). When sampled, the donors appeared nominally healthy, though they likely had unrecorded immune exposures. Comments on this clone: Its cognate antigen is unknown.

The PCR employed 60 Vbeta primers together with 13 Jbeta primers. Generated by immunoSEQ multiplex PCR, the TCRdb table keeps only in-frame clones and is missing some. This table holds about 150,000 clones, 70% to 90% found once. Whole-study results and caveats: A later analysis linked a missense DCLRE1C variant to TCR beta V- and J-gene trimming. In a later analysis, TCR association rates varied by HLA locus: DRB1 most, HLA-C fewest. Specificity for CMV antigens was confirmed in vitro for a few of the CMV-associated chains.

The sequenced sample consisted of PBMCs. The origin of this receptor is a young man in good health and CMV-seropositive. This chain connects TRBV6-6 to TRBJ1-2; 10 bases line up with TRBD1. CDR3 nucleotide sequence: TGTGCCAGCAGTCCCCCGGGGACAGGGGACCGCTATGGCTACACCTTC. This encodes CASSPPGTGDRYGYTF.